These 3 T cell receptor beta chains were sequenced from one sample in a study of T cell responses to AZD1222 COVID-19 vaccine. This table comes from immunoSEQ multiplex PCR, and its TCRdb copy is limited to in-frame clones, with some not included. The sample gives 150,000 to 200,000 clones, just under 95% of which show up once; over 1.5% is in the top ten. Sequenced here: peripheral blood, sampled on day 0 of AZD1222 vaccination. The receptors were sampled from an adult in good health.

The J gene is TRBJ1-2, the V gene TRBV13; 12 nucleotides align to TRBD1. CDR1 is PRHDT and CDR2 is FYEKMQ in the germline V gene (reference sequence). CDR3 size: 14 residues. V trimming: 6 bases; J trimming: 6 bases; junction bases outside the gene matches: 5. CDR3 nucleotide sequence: TGTGCCAGCAGATTCGGGACAGGGGGCGATGGCTACACCTTC. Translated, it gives CASRFGTGGDGYTF.

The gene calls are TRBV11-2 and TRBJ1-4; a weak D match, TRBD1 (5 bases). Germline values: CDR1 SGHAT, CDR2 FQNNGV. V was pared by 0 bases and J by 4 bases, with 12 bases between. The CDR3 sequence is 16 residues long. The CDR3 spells CASSLDPVGDNEKLFF. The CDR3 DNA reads TGTGCCAGCAGCTTAGATCCGGTGGGGGATAATGAAAAACTGTTTTTT.

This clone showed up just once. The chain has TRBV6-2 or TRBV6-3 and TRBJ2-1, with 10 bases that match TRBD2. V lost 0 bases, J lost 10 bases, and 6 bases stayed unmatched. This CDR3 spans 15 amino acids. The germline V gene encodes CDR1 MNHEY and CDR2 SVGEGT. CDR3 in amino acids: CASSYSASGSREQFF. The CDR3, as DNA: TGTGCCAGCAGTTACTCGGCTAGCGGGAGCAGGGAGCAGTTCTTC.